This T cell receptor (beta chain) was recorded in a study of T-cell reconstitution after alpha-beta-depleted transplantation in children. This clonotype was found a few times. The V segment lost 6 bases and the J segment 5 bases; nucleotides outside the gene matches: 7. From germline, CDR1 is MGHDK and CDR2 SYGVNS. This CDR3 comprises 14 residues. The TCRbeta library was prepared with unique molecular identifiers. Each CDR3 protein gets one entry after TCRdb re-called the PCR reads with MiXCR. Of some 390,000 distinct CDR3 sequences in the sample, roughly 20% were seen once. The chain recombines TRBV25-1 with TRBJ1-1; 9 nucleotides line up with TRBD1. This sequence originates from a human donor who donated a stem cell graft to a child with acute myeloid leukemia. The sample in question was PBMCs from the stem cell graft donor, obtained from the stem cell graft. CDR3: CASSTGGYGTEAFF. The CDR3 DNA reads as TGTGCCAGCAGCACAGGGGGCTACGGGACTGAAGCTTTCTTT.